This T cell receptor beta chain was observed in a study of blood T cell repertoires in COVID-19. Turning to the study itself: Acute and convalescent COVID-19 samples came from the United States, Italy and Spain.

In the authors' methods: Nucleated cell counts were estimated from reference gene primer amplification. Profiled with immunoSEQ multiplex PCR; TCRdb holds only in-frame clones, not every one. For V, J and clone size, that table is used; D and trimming come from the DNA. This table holds some 67,000 clones, more than 75% found once. CDR3 length: 16 amino acids. With 3 bases clipped from V and 4 bases from J, the junction kept 5 bases outside the gene matches. In germline, CDR1 is LGHDT, CDR2 YNNKEL (reference sequence). Sequencing was performed on peripheral blood. This TCR derives from a man aged 45-65 years with active COVID-19. The genes are TRBV3-1 (or the pseudogene TRBV3-2) and TRBJ1-3; 11 bases are shared with TRBD1. The CDR3 sequence: CASSQRTGGIGNTIYF. The CDR3 DNA follows: TGTGCCAGCAGCCAGCGGACAGGGGGCATAGGAAACACCATATATTTT.